The clone carrying this TCR beta chain appeared a few times. TCRdb reprocessed the RT-PCR reads via MiXCR and lists one record per CDR3 protein. Here the sample spans 450,000 to 600,000 distinct CDR3 sequences, roughly 8.2% being singletons. These data originate in a study of response to subunit inactivated influenza vaccine. The CDR3 runs to 13 residues. Trimming pared 1 base from V and 5 bases from J, leaving 9 bases between. CDR1 and CDR2 (germline): SGHRS, YFSETQ. The sequenced sample was PBMCs from blood, obtained about 23 months after vaccination. This receptor was taken from a man aged 45 to 70 who received an inactivated influenza vaccine. This chain uses TRBV5-1 with TRBJ2-5, with D hard to call. The DNA of the CDR3 is TGCGCCAGCAGCTTGAACCGCCCGGAGACCCAGTACTTC. Protein product: CASSLNRPETQYF.